A single T cell receptor (beta chain) is shown here with its context. Its target is unknown. The data stem from a study of spatial heterogeneity in lung cancer. Overall study findings and caveats: Counts of ubiquitous and regional expanded TCRs tracked ubiquitous and regional nonsynonymous mutations, respectively. Mutation tallies in tumors tracked expanded intratumoral alpha and beta TCR counts.

Germline CDR1 MNHNY, CDR2 SVGAGI (reference sequence). J gave up 0 bases and V 5 bases, and 5 bases lay outside the gene matches. The CDR3 is 16 amino acids. Time point denoted: sample taken at primary tumor resection. TCRdb passed the 5' RACE reads through MiXCR, listing each CDR3 protein once. The profile shows 20,000 to 30,000 distinct CDR3 sequences, under 9.5% of them singletons. This chain uses TRBV6-6 with TRBJ1-5; 9 bases agree with TRBD1. This material consisted of lung tumor tissue, taken at surgery. The sequence was collected from a male donor with early-stage non-small cell lung cancer. CDR3 nucleotide sequence: TGTGCCAGCAGTACGGGACAGGGAATTAGCAATCAGCCCCAGCATTTT. It yields the protein CASSTGQGISNQPQHF.